This T cell receptor (beta chain) was identified in a study of immune heterogeneity within non-small cell lung tumors (dated by TCRdb to 2016 to 2019). Study-level background: By histology, the tumors included around eleven non-squamous carcinomas, a few squamous cell carcinomas and 1 tumor not otherwise specified. To examine intratumoral immune heterogeneity, the study used whole-exome sequencing, RNA-seq and TCR beta repertoire sequencing on multiple spatially distinct regions of each NSCLC tumor. TCR repertoire analysis included 57 tumor loci from under 16 patients, whereas transcriptome data included only about 45 loci from about 13 patients. Binding of neoantigens to the HLA alleles of each patient was predicted with netMHCpan-3.0 for mutant peptides of 8 to 11 amino acids. The research as a whole found: Within a given patient, the same dominant CDR3B clonotypes showed up repeatedly across loci, although different tumor locations also carried unique high-frequency clones. A statistically significant but moderate positive correlation (R roughly 0.33) was observed between local T-cell repertoire clonality and local tumor mutational burden. For the most part, high-frequency TCR beta clonotypes differed from one individual patient to another.

The TCR beta CDR3 region was amplified with a multiplex PCR system whose first round of approximately 11 cycles used 32 V-gene forward primers and 13 J-gene reverse primers. The first PCR round used a QIAGEN Multiplex PCR Kit, and the primer sequences were filed in Chinese patent CN105087789A. A second PCR round added Illumina universal primers using the Phusion High-Fidelity PCR Kit. Sequencing of the TCR libraries was done on the Illumina HiSeq X Ten platform in paired-end mode with a 151 bp read length. In the authors' own workflow: Cutadapt was used to discard reads without multiplex PCR primers, PEAR merged the read pairs, and MiXCR with default settings called the CDR3 regions. Repertoire diversity used Shannon entropy, and clonality was computed as one minus Shannon entropy divided by ln of productive unique sequence count. Clonotypes at a frequency of at least 0.5% were defined as dominant or high-frequency T-cell clones. Through fastp at Q25 and MiXCR, TCRdb rebuilt clones from the public reads, retaining in-frame beta chains. Every entry covers one CDR3 protein and lists the most common genes and DNA from its rows. TCRdb's processing, not the study's, gives the V and J calls here. The table for this sample lists approximately 11,000 distinct CDR3 sequences; approximately 29% of them were counted only once. The ten most abundant clones make up under 25% of the sample.

Genomic DNA was extracted from bulk tumor tissue and used as the TCR template, and approximately 600 ng gDNA was amplified per sample. During surgery, several biopsies were collected from each primary tumor and placed as far from one another as possible within the tumor mass. The study cohort was described as untreated, and the patients were newly diagnosed NSCLC cases having curative surgery. The donors were over 12 patients with newly diagnosed non-small cell lung cancer who were having surgery with curative intent. A couple of independent pathologists reviewed the resected tumor masses. Only DNA and RNA samples of high quality went on to sequencing. This clonotype was counted at least ten times. Its antigen target is currently unknown. Base quality data are lacking; no much larger clone is found one base away. Cut back by 8 bases and 6 bases, the V and J ends lie 16 bases apart. The CDR3, from cysteine to phenylalanine, totals 13 residues. The CDR3 DNA has 39 bases and is translated from base 1. CDR1 and CDR2 (KGHSH, LQKENI) derive from the germline V gene.

The clonotype originates from a woman aged 45-65 years with non-small cell lung cancer. In this chain, TRBV18 is recombined with TRBJ1-1; the D gene assignment is ambiguous. The specimen sequenced was lung tumor tissue. The CDR3: CASAIRLDSEAFF. The nucleotide sequence is given as TGTGCCAGCGCAATAAGGCTGGACTCTGAAGCTTTCTTT. The entire variable domain, with the stretches around the CDR3 drawn from the reference TRBV18 and TRBJ1-1 proteins, is NAGVMQNPRHLVRRRGQEARLRCSPMKGHSHVYWYRQLPEEGLKFMVYLQKENIIDESGMPKERFSAEFPKEGPSILRIQQVVRGDSAAYFCASAIRLDSEAFFGQGTRLTVV.